The 23 T cell receptor beta chains below come from one sample, sequenced in a study of blood T cell repertoires in COVID-19. The repertoire was sequenced with immunoSEQ multiplex PCR; TCRdb's copy has only in-frame clones and lacks some. The sample comprises around 130,000 clones, 75% to 85% of which are singletons, and over 10% rests with the top ten. What was sequenced was peripheral blood. These receptors were taken from a human donor in a cohort sampled during active COVID-19.

This clone turned up a few times. The chain has TRBV5-4 and TRBJ2-1; TRBD2 aligns across 13 bases. CDR3 length: 15 amino acids. Germline values: CDR1 SGHNT, CDR2 YYREEE (reference sequence). V gave up 3 bases and J gave up 8 bases; unmatched junction bases: 5. CDR3: CASSSLAGGLDEQFF. DNA of the CDR3: TGTGCCAGCAGCTCACTAGCGGGGGGGCTGGATGAGCAGTTCTTC.

This clone was seen a handful of times. The chain is built from TRBV24-1 and TRBJ2-3; 11 bases fit TRBD1. CDR3 length equals 18 residues. With 4 bases clipped from V and 1 base from J, the junction kept 9 bases outside the gene matches. Per germline, CDR1 KGHDR and CDR2 SFDVKD. DNA of the CDR3: TGTGCCACCAGTGACCGGACAGGGGGCGGGGTTGGCACAGATACGCAGTATTTT. Amino acid sequence: CATSDRTGGGVGTDTQYF.

The CDR3 region is CASSLTGTGGSGETQYF. The CDR3 DNA reads TGTGCCAGCAGCTTAACCGGGACAGGGGGGAGCGGGGAGACCCAGTACTTC. V usage is TRBV7-2 and J usage is TRBJ2-5, with 11 bases identical to TRBD1. CDR3 length: 17 amino acids. Losses at the gene ends were 2 bases for V and 5 bases for J; bases not matched to a gene: 10. The germline CDR1 and CDR2 sequences are SGHTA and FQGNSA.

The chain employs TRBV18 and TRBJ1-2, with TRBD1 as a possible D gene (6 bases). Germline loops: CDR1 KGHSH, CDR2 LQKENI. Deletions cut 4 bases from V and 1 base from J, with 10 bases between. The CDR3 length is 14 residues. The CDR3 sequence: CASSRVQGNYGYTF. The CDR3, as DNA: TGTGCCAGCTCACGGGTACAGGGTAACTATGGCTACACCTTC.

This clone has just one count. The chain carries TRBV6-5 and TRBJ2-7; D remains unclear. Germline V lookup: CDR1 MNHEY, CDR2 SVGAGI. CDR3 length: 16 residues. Trimming removed 0 bases at V and 0 bases at J, with 12 bases between. DNA of the CDR3: TGTGCCAGCAGTTACTCGGTTCCGCCAGGCTCCTACGAGCAGTACTTC. Its translation is CASSYSVPPGSYEQYF.

The chain recombines TRBV27 with TRBJ2-7, with 7 nucleotides matching TRBD1. Germline CDR1 reads MNHEY; CDR2 reads SMNVEV (reference sequence). The CDR3 contains 15 residues. Germline trimming cut 5 bases from V and 2 bases from J; bases unmatched to any gene: 9. CDR3 DNA sequence: TGTGCCAGCAGTCTCGACCCCGGGACAGCCTACGAGCAGTACTTC. It is translated as CASSLDPGTAYEQYF.

V is TRBV3-1 (or the pseudogene TRBV3-2) and J is TRBJ1-1; D gene uncertain. This CDR3 has 12 residues. The germline V gene encodes CDR1 LGHDT and CDR2 YNNKEL (reference sequence). Trimming shortened V by 2 bases and J by 5 bases, and 6 bases separated the two germline ends. CDR3 sequence: CASSQYRTEAFF. The DNA of the CDR3 is TGTGCCAGCAGCCAATATAGAACTGAAGCTTTCTTT.

The V gene is TRBV6-2 or TRBV6-3, the J gene TRBJ2-2, with a tentative D call TRBD1 (6 bases). CDR1 and CDR2 from the germline V gene are MNHEY and SVGEGT. The CDR3 has 16 residues. Trimming stripped 6 bases from V and 2 bases from J, with 16 bases between. CDR3 in DNA: TGTGCCAGCAGCCGCCCCAGGGGCGACAACACCGGGGAGCTGTTTTTT. This encodes CASSRPRGDNTGELFF.

This clone was counted only a few times. This chain joins TRBV6-5 and TRBJ2-7; D is unclear. CDR3 size: 14 residues. V lost 6 bases, J lost 2 bases, and 14 bases lay in between. Germline-derived CDR1 and CDR2 are MNHEY and SVGAGI. This CDR3 reads CASSSRGPTYEQYF. DNA of the CDR3: TGTGCCAGCAGCTCACGTGGGCCAACCTACGAGCAGTACTTC.

For the CDR3, the DNA is TGTGCCAGCAGTGGGGGGACAGGGGGCGAGGCCAAAAACATTCAGTACTTC. Encoded protein: CASSGGTGGEAKNIQYF. The gene calls are TRBV2 and TRBJ2-4, with 12 bases matching TRBD1. Germline loops: CDR1 SNHLY, CDR2 FYNNEI. There are 17 residues in the CDR3. Trimming removed 4 bases from V and 1 base from J; junction bases left unmatched: 5.

The V call is TRBV29-1, the J call TRBJ2-5; D possibly corresponds to TRBD2 (6 bases). In germline, CDR1 is SQVTM, CDR2 ANQGSEA. Trimming cost V 0 bases and J 12 bases, with 11 bases left between them. The CDR3 consists of 11 residues. Here the CDR3 DNA reads TGCAGCGTTGAAGATTGGGAGGAGGAGTACTTC. Translation: CSVEDWEEEYF.

The rearrangement uses TRBV6-6 and TRBJ2-1; D might be TRBD2 (5 bases). Trimming removed 10 bases from V and 9 bases from J, with 16 bases in between. This CDR3 contains 12 residues. Germline V gene sequence: CDR1 MNHNY, CDR2 SVGAGI (reference sequence). CDR3 loop: CATLLRAGEQFF. CDR3 DNA sequence: TGTGCCACCCTACTTAGGGCGGGTGAGCAGTTCTTC.

The genes are TRBV7-9 and TRBJ1-2, with a possible D match to TRBD1 (5 bases). Germline CDR1 reads SEHNR; CDR2 reads FQNEAQ (reference sequence). CDR3 length equals 16 residues. V was cut by 2 bases and J by 5 bases, with 18 bases left in between. The CDR3 DNA is TGTGCCAGCAGCTTATCCCCCTCCCTAGGGGATTATGGCTACACCTTC. Translating it yields CASSLSPSLGDYGYTF.

This chain connects TRBV7-2 to TRBJ1-1; D may be TRBD1 (6 bases). V dropped 5 bases and J dropped 10 bases, with 17 bases sitting between them. The CDR3 consists of 13 residues. Per the germline V gene, CDR1 is SGHTA and CDR2 is FQGNSA. For the CDR3, the DNA is TGTGCCAGCAGCACCGACAGGTTCTCATTAGCTTTCTTT. It translates to CASSTDRFSLAFF.

The chain joins TRBV7-2 to TRBJ2-5; 8 bases are a match to TRBD2. CDR1 is SGHTA, CDR2 FQGNSA, per germline. After removal of 0 bases from V and 1 base from J, the junction contained 7 bases not matched to a gene. CDR3 length: 17 amino acids. The CDR3 DNA reads TGTGCCAGCAGCTTAGCCTGGGGTACTAGCGGCCAAGAGACCCAGTACTTC. Protein product: CASSLAWGTSGQETQYF.

This chain joins TRBV6-5 and TRBJ2-1; TRBD2 aligns across 7 bases. CDR3 length: 13 residues. With V trimmed by 8 bases and J by 4 bases, 5 bases remained unmatched. Germline V gives CDR1 MNHEY, CDR2 SVGAGI. As DNA, the CDR3 is TGTGCCAGCTACCTAGCGGTATACAATGAGCAGTTCTTC. Translating gives CASYLAVYNEQFF.

The gene calls are TRBV5-1 and TRBJ2-3; 9 bases fit TRBD2. V shed 0 bases and J 5 bases; nucleotides not matched to a gene: 4. Germline-derived CDR1 and CDR2 are SGHRS and YFSETQ. The length of the CDR3 is 15 residues. This chain's CDR3 is CASSLGLAGLDTQYF. As DNA, the CDR3 is TGCGCCAGCAGCTTGGGCCTAGCGGGACTAGATACGCAGTATTTT.

The V call is TRBV6-6, the J call TRBJ2-7, with 7 bases that match TRBD1. This CDR3 is 14 amino acids long. Germline trimming cut 5 bases from V and 5 bases from J; bases unmatched to any gene: 9. Germline V gene lookup returns CDR1 MNHNY and CDR2 SVGAGI (reference sequence). In DNA, the CDR3 is TGTGCCAGCAGTGGGACGACAGGGCACAACGAGCAGTACTTC. It encodes CASSGTTGHNEQYF.

The chain is built from TRBV12-3 or TRBV12-4 and TRBJ1-2; possibly TRBD1 for D (5 bases). V was clipped by 4 bases and J by 6 bases, with 12 bases between them. The CDR3 loop spans 13 amino acids. The CDR3 bases are TGTGCCAGCAGTTCGGCAGGGTACCATGGCTACACCTTC. This gives the protein CASSSAGYHGYTF.

The genes are TRBV9 and TRBJ2-5; tentatively, D is TRBD1 (6 bases). This CDR3 spans 14 amino acids. The germline gives CDR1 SGDLS, CDR2 YYNGEE. Trimming stripped 1 base from V and 2 bases from J, with 9 bases between. The CDR3 nucleotides read TGTGCCAGCAGCGTATCCCAGGGGCAAGAGACCCAGTACTTC. Its translation: CASSVSQGQETQYF.

This chain uses TRBV20-1 with TRBJ1-3, with D unclear. Trimming removed 3 bases from V and 0 bases from J, with 9 bases in between. The CDR3 is 14 amino acids. Germline V gene data show CDR1 as DFQATT and CDR2 as SNEGSKA (reference sequence). In DNA, the CDR3 is TGCAGTGCTAGTACCCAGAACTCTGGAAACACCATATATTTT. Amino acids: CSASTQNSGNTIYF.

This rearrangement joins TRBV5-5 to TRBJ2-5, with D uncertain. This CDR3 has 13 amino acids. Trimming left V 2 bases short and J 2 bases short, with 7 bases between. CDR1 and CDR2 (germline): SGHKS, YYEKEE (reference sequence). CDR3 amino acids: CASSFTDQETQYF. CDR3 DNA: TGTGCCAGCAGCTTTACAGATCAAGAGACCCAGTACTTC. Full variable domain (remainder filled in from reference TRBV5-5 and TRBJ2-5): DAGVTQSPTHLIKTRGQQVTLRCSPISGHKSVSWYQQVLGQGPQFIFQYYEKEERGRGNFPDRFSARQFPNYSSELNVNALLLGDSALYLCASSFTDQETQYFGPGTRLLVL.

This CDR3 is CASSLGQGAGDTQYF. The DNA for the CDR3 is TGTGCCAGCAGCCTGGGACAGGGGGCTGGAGATACGCAGTATTTT. The gene calls are TRBV7-9 and TRBJ2-3, with 12 bases aligning to TRBD1. V was clipped by 5 bases and J by 5 bases; unmatched bases: 5. Germline V gives CDR1 SEHNR, CDR2 FQNEAQ (reference sequence). The CDR3 loop spans 15 amino acids.